This T cell receptor beta chain was captured in a study of CD8+CD57+ T cells in acquired aplastic anemia. The length of the CDR3 is 14 residues. The junction had 7 bases not matched to a gene; V was cut back by 5 bases and J by 5 bases. In germline, CDR1 is SEHNR, CDR2 FQNEAQ (reference sequence). For CDR3 and TCR beta VDJ profiling, genomic DNA was the template used. In TCRdb, the reads were re-called with MiXCR into one record per CDR3 protein. The data contain over 150,000 distinct CDR3 sequences, 50% to 65% of them singletons. Whoever was chosen for sequencing had shown CD8+CD57+ cell expansion by flow cytometry. Sampling of blood occurred while the patients had still received no therapy.

The TCR was taken from a human donor with aplastic anemia. This sequence joins TRBV7-9 and TRBJ1-2, with 8 positions matching TRBD1. The sample consisted of sorted CD4+, CD8+, or CD8+CD57+ T cells (not recorded which) from PBMCs. This CDR3 is CASSPTTGVYGYTF. Here the CDR3 DNA reads TGTGCCAGCAGCCCAACGACAGGGGTATATGGCTACACCTTC.